A single T cell receptor beta chain is shown here with its context. The antigen remains unidentified. The V gene's germline CDR1 is SEHNR and CDR2 FQNEAQ (reference sequence). This CDR3 is built from 14 residues. V was shortened by 5 bases and J by 0 bases, with 8 bases between the two germline ends. These data come from a study of graft-versus-host responses after intestinal transplantation. Across the study: All recipients were transplanted with multivisceral, liver-intestinal, or isolated intestinal grafts. Following induction with anti-thymocyte globulin, all recipients were given tacrolimus and steroids for 2 to 4 years.

Study observations and caveats: Researchers found GvH clones in recipient marrow, and some showed up first in ileum or blood.

Produced via immunoSEQ multiplex PCR; TCRdb's table is partial and in-frame only. Counted here are some 2,500 clones, 85% to 95% occurring once; the ten biggest clones make up nearly 1.5%. The clonotype was recovered from a human patient who received an intestinal transplant, so some T cells may come from the graft donor. The material was PBMCs, obtained 19 days after intestinal transplant. The chain carries TRBV7-9 and TRBJ2-1; D perhaps matches TRBD2 (6 bases). The CDR3 DNA is TGTGCCAGCAGCCCCGGGAGCTCCTACAATGAGCAGTTCTTC. This encodes CASSPGSSYNEQFF. Variable domain in full (rest from reference TRBV7-9 and TRBJ2-1): DTGVSQNPRHKITKRGQNVTFRCDPISEHNRLYWYRQTLGQGPEFLTYFQNEAQLEKSRLLSDRFSAERPKGSFSTLEIQRTEQGDSAMYLCASSPGSSYNEQFFGPGTRLTVL.